The 27 T cell receptor beta chains below were found in one sample sequenced in a study of T cell responses to AZD1222 COVID-19 vaccine. Using immunoSEQ multiplex PCR, the repertoire was profiled, and TCRdb retains in-frame clones only, with some absent. Here the sample spans about 120,000 clones, under 90% being singletons. Source: peripheral blood, taken on day 0 of AZD1222 vaccination. The source of these receptors is an adult in good health.

The chain employs TRBV11-3 and TRBJ1-1; D gene uncertain. There are 12 residues in the CDR3. V lost 5 bases and J 4 bases, leaving 8 bases between the germline ends. CDR1 and CDR2 (germline): SGHNT, YENEEA. The CDR3 coding sequence is TGTGCCAGCAGCGCGGACGGCACTGAAGCTTTCTTT. It encodes CASSADGTEAFF.

V is TRBV19 and J is TRBJ1-1; no definite D call. The CDR3 runs 13 residues. Germline V lookup: CDR1 LNHDA, CDR2 SQIVND (reference sequence). V was shortened by 9 bases and J by 0 bases, with 11 bases between the two germline ends. The CDR3 sequence: CASLGRMNTEAFF. The CDR3 nucleotides are TGTGCCAGCTTAGGACGGATGAACACTGAAGCTTTCTTT.

This clone has more than one count but fewer than ten. This chain joins TRBV5-4 and TRBJ1-2; TRBD1 matches 12 bases. V lost 3 bases to trimming and J lost 6 bases; unmatched junction nucleotides: 6. The germline CDR1 and CDR2 sequences are SGHNT and YYREEE (reference sequence). The CDR3 runs to 15 residues. The DNA for the CDR3 is TGTGCCAGCAGCTCCACCGGGACAGGGGGCAATGGCTACACCTTC. Translated, it gives CASSSTGTGGNGYTF.

The chain employs TRBV29-1 and TRBJ1-1; D is unresolved. The germline V gene encodes CDR1 SQVTM and CDR2 ANQGSEA. Trimming cost V 4 bases and J 0 bases, with 9 bases left between them. The CDR3 runs 13 residues. For the CDR3, the DNA is TGCAGCGTTGTGCAGTTCATGAACACTGAAGCTTTCTTT. It translates to CSVVQFMNTEAFF.

This chain connects TRBV7-2 to TRBJ2-3, with D perhaps given as TRBD1 or TRBD2 (7 bases each). The germline V gene encodes CDR1 SGHTA and CDR2 FQGNSA. The V end was cut by 4 bases, the J end by 5 bases, with 16 bases between. The CDR3 consists of 15 residues. The CDR3 is CASSSQGGVRDTQYF. The CDR3 coding sequence is TGTGCCAGCAGCTCCCAGGGGGGGGTAAGAGATACGCAGTATTTT.

The chain employs TRBV11-3 and TRBJ2-7; tentatively, D is TRBD1 (6 bases). Per germline, CDR1 SGHNT and CDR2 YENEEA. The CDR3 runs 14 residues. V lost 5 bases to trimming and J lost 9 bases, with 20 bases between them. In DNA form, the CDR3 reads TGTGCCAGCAGCCCCGGACAGTCCTACGAGGTGCAGTACTTC. It codes for CASSPGQSYEVQYF.

V usage is TRBV30 and J usage is TRBJ1-1; possible D gene TRBD1, 5 bases. V gave up 4 bases and J gave up 6 bases, with 18 bases separating them. Germline V CDR1 and CDR2: GTSNPN, SVGIG (reference sequence). The CDR3 is 14 residues long. CDR3 nucleotide sequence: TGTGCCTGGAAGACGCCGGGACCGGCGGCTGAAGCTTTCTTT. It is translated as CAWKTPGPAAEAFF.

This chain uses TRBV6-5 with TRBJ1-5; D is unresolved. From germline, CDR1 is MNHEY and CDR2 SVGAGI. V was clipped by 6 bases and J by 0 bases, with 12 bases between them. The length of the CDR3 is 15 residues. DNA of the CDR3: TGTGCCAGCAGGGATTATTTCTATAGCAATCAGCCCCAGCATTTT. Residues: CASRDYFYSNQPQHF.

The chain links TRBV7-9 to TRBJ1-1, with a weak D call TRBD1 (5 bases). This CDR3 is built from 14 residues. V was cut by 1 base and J by 7 bases, with 13 bases left in between. Germline assignment: CDR1 SEHNR and CDR2 FQNEAQ (reference sequence). The DNA of the CDR3 is TGTGCCAGCAGCTTAGGGGGCACACGACGTGAAGCTTTCTTT. Amino acids: CASSLGGTRREAFF.

The chain couples TRBV6-1 to TRBJ1-5; D is perhaps TRBD1 (6 bases). The CDR3 runs to 16 residues. V was pared by 0 bases and J by 4 bases, with 13 bases between. Germline V gives CDR1 MNHNS, CDR2 SASEGT. This CDR3 is CASSEARTGSNQPQHF. The CDR3 bases are TGTGCCAGCAGTGAAGCGCGCACAGGGTCGAATCAGCCCCAGCATTTT.

V gene TRBV7-9 combines with J gene TRBJ1-2, with D unclear. The CDR3 extends over 12 amino acids. The germline CDR1 and CDR2 sequences are SEHNR and FQNEAQ (reference sequence). Trimming shortened V by 3 bases and J by 11 bases, and 13 bases separated the two germline ends. The CDR3 sequence: CASSFEHRGYTF. DNA for the CDR3: TGTGCCAGCAGCTTCGAGCATAGAGGATACACCTTC.

CDR3 sequence reads: CASSPGTGRNTIYF. CDR3 nucleotide sequence: TGCGCCAGCAGCCCCGGGACAGGGCGAAACACCATATATTTT. The V gene is TRBV5-1, the J gene TRBJ1-3, with 9 nucleotides matching TRBD1. This CDR3 has 14 amino acids. Germline CDR1 SGHRS, CDR2 YFSETQ. V gave up 4 bases and J gave up 5 bases; unmatched junction bases: 4.

V gene TRBV5-1 combines with J gene TRBJ1-4; D perhaps matches TRBD1 (5 bases). Trimming pared 0 bases from V and 0 bases from J, leaving 6 bases between. Looked up from germline, CDR1 is SGHRS and CDR2 is YFSETQ. The CDR3 extends over 15 amino acids. The CDR3 DNA sequence: TGCGCCAGCAGCTTGGGACAGACAACTAATGAAAAACTGTTTTTT. The encoded protein is CASSLGQTTNEKLFF.

The chain links TRBV19 to TRBJ1-5; 11 bases map to TRBD1. This CDR3 has 15 amino acids. The germline gives CDR1 LNHDA, CDR2 SQIVND (reference sequence). Trimming cost V 3 bases and J 6 bases; bases outside gene matches: 4. The CDR3 region has the DNA TGTGCCAGTAGTATGGGGGACAGGGGGATTCAGCCCCAGCATTTT. The encoded protein is CASSMGDRGIQPQHF.

The chain links TRBV7-7 to TRBJ2-1; 13 bases are shared with TRBD2. The CDR3 is made up of 15 amino acids. CDR1 SSHAT and CDR2 FNYEAQ come from the germline V gene (reference sequence). V lost 5 bases and J lost 9; bases outside the gene matches: 7. CDR3 sequence: CASSHGLAGVTEQFF. The CDR3 DNA reads TGTGCCAGCAGCCATGGACTAGCGGGAGTTACTGAGCAGTTCTTC.

The chain combines TRBV19 with TRBJ1-6; 7 positions agree with TRBD1. V shed 6 bases, J shed 4 bases, and the junction held 0 bases outside the gene matches. The germline V gene has CDR1 LNHDA and CDR2 SQIVND (reference sequence). The CDR3 totals 13 residues. DNA of the CDR3: TGTGCCAGTAGGACAGGGTATAATTCACCCCTCCACTTT. This translates into CASRTGYNSPLHF.

This clone was observed once. The rearrangement links TRBV6-5 to TRBJ1-1; D remains unclear. Looked up from germline, CDR1 is MNHEY and CDR2 is SVGAGI. The CDR3 has 12 amino acids. The V and J ends lost 7 bases and 2 bases respectively, with 8 bases between them. The CDR3 is CASTLLNTEAFF. The CDR3 DNA reads TGTGCCAGCACCCTCCTTAACACTGAAGCTTTCTTT.

In this sample, this clone turned up once. J is TRBJ2-7 and V is TRBV19; 9 bases agree with TRBD1. The germline gives CDR1 LNHDA, CDR2 SQIVND (reference sequence). The CDR3 runs 16 residues. Trimming at V came to 5 bases and at J to 4 bases, leaving 12 bases not matched to a gene. The CDR3 region has the DNA TGTGCCAGTAGTCCCGTCCCGGGACAGGGTGGATACGAGCAGTACTTC. It is translated as CASSPVPGQGGYEQYF.

The V gene is TRBV19, the J gene TRBJ2-2; 8 positions agree with TRBD2. J gave up 3 bases and V 3 bases, and 6 bases lay outside the gene matches. The CDR3 consists of 16 residues. The germline V gene encodes CDR1 LNHDA and CDR2 SQIVND (reference sequence). CDR3 protein: CASSMRSSGYTGELFF. CDR3 sequence (DNA): TGTGCCAGTAGTATGAGGTCTAGCGGGTACACCGGGGAGCTGTTTTTT. Full variable domain (remainder filled in from reference TRBV19 and TRBJ2-2): DGGITQSPKYLFRKEGQNVTLSCEQNLNHDAMYWYRQDPGQGLRLIYYSQIVNDFQKGDIAEGYSVSREKKESFPLTVTSAQKNPTAFYLCASSMRSSGYTGELFFGEGSRLTVL.

V is TRBV7-9 and J is TRBJ2-7; 10 nucleotides agree with TRBD1. V shed 5 bases, J shed 5 bases, and the junction held 15 bases outside the gene matches. The length of the CDR3 is 17 residues. Looked up from germline, CDR1 is SEHNR and CDR2 is FQNEAQ (reference sequence). Here the CDR3 reads CASSPTGTGETIHEQYF. As DNA, the CDR3 is TGTGCCAGCAGCCCAACCGGGACAGGGGAGACTATCCACGAGCAGTACTTC.

The gene calls are TRBV28 and TRBJ2-7; 7 nucleotides align to TRBD2. The J segment lost 0 bases and the V segment lost 7 bases, leaving 9 bases of the junction unmatched. The CDR3 loop spans 15 amino acids. CDR1 is MDHEN and CDR2 is SYDVKM in the germline V gene. CDR3 in amino acids: CASTPPGGPSYEQYF. The CDR3 DNA follows: TGTGCCAGCACTCCACCGGGGGGACCCTCCTACGAGCAGTACTTC.

The chain uses TRBV10-3 and TRBJ2-5, with a weak D call TRBD1 (5 bases). Germline assignment: CDR1 ENHRY and CDR2 SYGVKD. This CDR3 spans 12 amino acids. V was shortened by 7 bases and J by 2 bases, with 8 bases between the two germline ends. CDR3 loop: CAIIDSQETQYF. CDR3 sequence (DNA): TGTGCCATCATAGACAGTCAAGAGACCCAGTACTTC.

The rearrangement uses TRBV7-8 and TRBJ2-1; perhaps TRBD2 as D (5 bases). Germline CDR1 SGHVS, CDR2 FQNEAQ. Trimming cost V 4 bases and J 4 bases, with 11 bases left between them. The CDR3 has 14 residues. CDR3 nucleotides: TGTGCCAGCAGCTCCGGAGGCTCGTACAATGAGCAGTTCTTC. Protein product: CASSSGGSYNEQFF.

This clone qualifies as medium-sized. This chain connects TRBV5-5 to TRBJ2-7; perhaps TRBD1 as D (5 bases). CDR1 and CDR2 from the germline V gene are SGHKS and YYEKEE (reference sequence). The V gene lost 2 bases and the J gene lost 3 bases, with 12 bases spanning the gap. The CDR3 totals 14 residues. The CDR3 nucleotides are TGTGCCAGCAGCTTCGGGCAGGGAAACTACGAGCAGTACTTC. It is translated as CASSFGQGNYEQYF.

The chain links TRBV15 to TRBJ2-7, with D possibly TRBD1 on 6 matching bases. V lost 6 bases and J lost 0, with 9 bases in between. This CDR3 contains 13 residues. Per germline, CDR1 LNHNV and CDR2 YYDKDF (reference sequence). CDR3 sequence (DNA): TGTGCCACCAGGGGACAAAGCTCCTACGAGCAGTACTTC. It encodes CATRGQSSYEQYF.

V and J are TRBV2 and TRBJ1-1, with 7 positions matching TRBD1. Germline values: CDR1 SNHLY, CDR2 FYNNEI. Germline trimming cut 6 bases from V and 7 bases from J; bases unmatched to any gene: 5. There are 12 residues in the CDR3. The CDR3 DNA is TGTGCCAGCAGAGTCGACAGGGATGAAGCTTTCTTT. Protein: CASRVDRDEAFF. Full variable domain (remainder filled in from reference TRBV2 and TRBJ1-1): EPEVTQTPSHQVTQMGQEVILRCVPISNHLYFYWYRQILGQKVEFLVSFYNNEISEKSEIFDDQFSVERPDGSNFTLKIRSTKLEDSAMYFCASRVDRDEAFFGQGTRLTVV.

This chain connects TRBV27 to TRBJ2-2, with D tentatively TRBD1 (6 bases). This CDR3 comprises 12 residues. Germline V gene sequence: CDR1 MNHEY, CDR2 SMNVEV (reference sequence). Trimming cost V 10 bases and J 1 base, with 7 bases left between them. The CDR3 is CAIQGNTGELFF. The CDR3 DNA sequence: TGTGCCATACAGGGGAACACCGGGGAGCTGTTTTTT.